This T cell receptor beta chain was recorded in a study of early T cells in non-severe SARS-CoV-2 infection. MiXCR, run by TCRdb on the 5' RACE reads, gives a single entry per CDR3 protein. The data show tens of thousands of distinct CDR3 sequences, about 9.4% seen once. Per the germline V gene, CDR1 is DFQATT and CDR2 is SNEGSKA (reference sequence). The CDR3 length is 14 residues. V dropped 3 bases and J dropped 4 bases, with 14 bases sitting between them. This clonotype was observed a handful of times. This clonotype originated in an adult who was a healthcare worker with PCR-confirmed SARS-CoV-2 infection or an uninfected control (not recorded which). This chain connects TRBV20-1 to TRBJ2-3; TRBD1 might be the D (5 bases). The specimen comprised whole blood, sampled at baseline. The CDR3 protein is CSASDDSGPDTQYF. CDR3 nucleotide sequence: TGCAGTGCTAGTGATGACAGTGGGCCAGATACGCAGTATTTT.